Listed below are T cell receptor beta chains from one sample, sequenced in a study of shared clonotypes between healthy human individuals. Libraries were prepared by immunoSEQ multiplex PCR; TCRdb keeps only in-frame clonotypes and omits some of them. The table has 1,500,000 or so clones, roughly 96% seen once. The source material was naive CD4+ T cells sorted from blood. Receptors were obtained from a man aged 30-40 years in good health. Each CDR3 is given with its conserved first and last residue. D genes are given only for firm matches. Clone size, where shown, is once, few, many, or a class for clones that have expanded.

V	J	size	D	DNA	CDR3
TRBV13	TRBJ1-1	.	.	TGTGCCAGCAGCCTCCGGGCTCAAGGGGCTTTCTTT	CASSLRAQGAFF
TRBV10-3	TRBJ2-5	.	.	TGTGCCATCAGTGAGTCGGCGGTAGGGACGCAAGAGACCCAGTACTTC	CAISESAVGTQETQYF
TRBV6-6	TRBJ2-7	.	TRBD2	TGTGCCAGCAGTTACCTCGGGAGGATCGGCTCCGAGCAGTACTTC	CASSYLGRIGSEQYF
TRBV19	TRBJ1-2	.	.	TGTGCCAGTAGTCTCCTTGGTGGGGAAATTAACTATGGCTACACCTTC	CASSLLGGEINYGYTF
TRBV5-1	TRBJ2-1	.	.	TGCGCCAGCAGCTTGGAGAGGACTTACGATGAGCAGTTCTTC	CASSLERTYDEQFF
TRBV5-4	TRBJ1-5	.	.	TGTGCCAGCAGCTTACGGCCCAATCAGCCCCAGCATTTT	CASSLRPNQPQHF
TRBV5-1	TRBJ1-4	.	.	TGCGCCAGCAGCTTGGGGCAGGGCGGCGAAAAACTGTTTTTT	CASSLGQGGEKLFF
TRBV5-4	TRBJ2-7	.	.	TGTGCCAGCAGCTTGGCCTCAGGTCGGAGCTCCTACGAGCAGTACTTC	CASSLASGRSSYEQYF
TRBV28	TRBJ2-1	.	TRBD2	TGTGCCAGCAGTTGGGGACTAGCGGGAGCGGGCTCCTACAATGAGCAGTTCTTC	CASSWGLAGAGSYNEQFF
TRBV6-1	TRBJ2-1	.	.	TGTGCCAGCAGTCCAGAAGGCTCCTACAATGAGCAGTTCTTC	CASSPEGSYNEQFF
TRBV28	TRBJ1-2	.	TRBD1	TGTGCCAGCAGGACAGGGATGGGGTATGGCTACACCTTC	CASRTGMGYGYTF
TRBV6-6	TRBJ1-4	.	.	TGTGCCAGCAGTTACGGGGGTGTCGCTGAAAAACTGTTTTTT	CASSYGGVAEKLFF
TRBV5-1	TRBJ2-2	.	.	TGCGCCAGCAGCTTGGCCCAGGGCCACACCGGGGAGCTGTTTTTT	CASSLAQGHTGELFF
TRBV5-1	TRBJ2-1	.	TRBD2	TGCGCCAGCAGCCCGACTAGCGGGAGGGCCTACAATGAGCAGTTCTTC	CASSPTSGRAYNEQFF
TRBV6-5	TRBJ2-7	.	.	TGTGCCAGCAGATCTTACCCGGCGGAGTCCTACGAGCAGTACTTC	CASRSYPAESYEQYF
TRBV6-4	TRBJ1-5	.	.	TGTGCCAGCAGTGAGGGAGGGCATGGCAATCAGCCCCAGCATTTT	CASSEGGHGNQPQHF
TRBV5-1	TRBJ1-1	.	.	TGCGCCAGCAGCTCCCCCATAGACAAGAACACTGAAGCTTTCTTT	CASSSPIDKNTEAFF
TRBV6-1	TRBJ1-4	.	TRBD1	TGTGCCAGCAGTATCGACAGGGACAATCATGAAAAACTGTTTTTT	CASSIDRDNHEKLFF
TRBV6-5	TRBJ2-4	.	.	TGTGCCAGCAGTTCCCCGGGACTCGGAGCCAAAAACATTCAGTACTTC	CASSSPGLGAKNIQYF
TRBV6-5	TRBJ2-7	once	TRBD1	TGTGCCAGCAAACGGGGGACAGGGATCCTCTACGAGCAGTACTTC	CASKRGTGILYEQYF
TRBV9	TRBJ2-2	.	.	TGTGCCAGCAGCGCCGAAAGGGTTGTCGGGGAGCTGTTTTTT	CASSAERVVGELFF
TRBV28	TRBJ1-2	.	.	TGTGCCAGCAGTCGCCTAGGTGGCTACACCTTC	CASSRLGGYTF
TRBV15	TRBJ2-7	once	.	TGTGCCACCAGCAGCGCCTCCCGCCCAGGGACTGGTAACTACGAGCAGTACTTC	CATSSASRPGTGNYEQYF
TRBV5-1	TRBJ2-3	.	.	TGCGCCAGCAGCCCCCCGAGGGCGGGCACAGATACGCAGTATTTT	CASSPPRAGTDTQYF
TRBV28	TRBJ2-7	few	.	TGTGCCAGCAGTTTAACTGGAGGGCCATCGGACTACGAGCAGTACTTC	CASSLTGGPSDYEQYF
TRBV7-9	TRBJ2-7	once	.	TGTGCCAGCAGCTTGTCCCGCGGTACAGGGTTCTTTTTGGACTACGAGCAGTACTTC	CASSLSRGTGFFLDYEQYF
TRBV9	TRBJ2-3	.	.	TGTGCCAGCAGCGTAGGGGTGGCCCAGGGGGATACGCAGTATTTT	CASSVGVAQGDTQYF
TRBV27	TRBJ2-3	.	TRBD2	TGTGCCAGCAGTTCTTCCGGGACTAGCGGGAGGGGTAATACGCAGTATTTT	CASSSSGTSGRGNTQYF
TRBV2	TRBJ2-1	.	.	TGTGCCAGCAGTGAAGCGCTTCACAGGATCAATGAGCAGTTCTTC	CASSEALHRINEQFF
TRBV7-2	TRBJ2-5	.	.	TGTGCCAGCAGCTTAGAGGGCGGAGGCCAAGAGACCCAGTACTTC	CASSLEGGGQETQYF
TRBV2	TRBJ2-4	.	TRBD2	TGTGCCAGCAGACGGACTAGCGGGAGTCGAAACATTCAGTACTTC	CASRRTSGSRNIQYF
TRBV2	TRBJ1-3	.	.	TGTGCCAGCAGTGAGGGGGCTCGCTCTGGAAACACCATATATTTT	CASSEGARSGNTIYF
TRBV18	TRBJ1-1	.	.	TGTGCCAGCTCACCACCGGGCCTGGGACGGATGAACACTGAAGCTTTCTTT	CASSPPGLGRMNTEAFF
TRBV6-5	TRBJ2-1	.	.	TGTGCCAGCAGGAACAGGGCTAGAGGCACGAATGAGCAGTTCTTC	CASRNRARGTNEQFF
TRBV6-5	TRBJ2-3	once	.	TGTGCCACAGCGTCCAACACAGATACGCAGTATTTT	CATASNTDTQYF
TRBV5-4	TRBJ2-4	.	.	TGTGCCAGCAGCTGGGCAGGTGAAGACATTCAGTACTTC	CASSWAGEDIQYF
TRBV2	TRBJ2-2	.	TRBD1	TGTGCCAGCAGTGAAGGGGGCCATGGCAGGGACAGCGCGAACACCGGGGAGCTGTTTTTT	CASSEGGHGRDSANTGELFF
TRBV18	TRBJ1-5	.	.	TGTGCCAGCTCACCAGTGTCAGGCAATCAGCCCCAGCATTTT	CASSPVSGNQPQHF
TRBV2	TRBJ2-7	.	.	TGTGCCAGCAGTGAAAATGGGGCAGGGGCCGAGCAGTACTTC	CASSENGAGAEQYF
TRBV29-1	TRBJ2-3	.	TRBD1	TGCAGCGTTGCCGGGGGACAGGGTATCGGTACAGATACGCAGTATTTT	CSVAGGQGIGTDTQYF
TRBV7-9	TRBJ2-5	.	.	TGTGCCAGCAGCCGAAATCAAGAGACCCAGTACTTC	CASSRNQETQYF
TRBV5-1	TRBJ2-7	.	.	TGCGCCAGCAGCTTGGAGGCAGACTCCTACGAGCAGTACTTC	CASSLEADSYEQYF
TRBV4-2	TRBJ2-4	.	TRBD2	TGTGCCAGCAGCCAACTCACTAGCGCAGCTGGGTCAGCCAAAAACATTCAGTACTTC	CASSQLTSAAGSAKNIQYF
TRBV11-2	TRBJ1-2	.	.	TGTGCCAGCAGCTTGACTACCGACAGAATTCAAGGCTACACCTTC	CASSLTTDRIQGYTF
TRBV6-5	TRBJ1-3	.	.	TGTGCCAGCAAGAGAACCGGGACAACAGGAAACACCATATATTTT	CASKRTGTTGNTIYF
TRBV7-6	TRBJ2-7	.	.	TGTGCCAGCAGCCGTGATGGACAGTATTTCTCCTACGAGCAGTACTTC	CASSRDGQYFSYEQYF
TRBV19	TRBJ2-1	.	.	TGTGCCAGTACACCACTCAGGGGTGAGAGCTCCTACAATGAGCAGTTCTTC	CASTPLRGESSYNEQFF
TRBV5-1	TRBJ2-5	.	TRBD2	TGCGCCAGCAGCTTGGGACTAGCAGAGCAGCAAGAGACCCAGTACTTC	CASSLGLAEQQETQYF
TRBV4-1	TRBJ2-5	.	TRBD1	TGCGCCAGCAGCCAAATACCGCGGGGGACAGGGGTCATAGAGACCCAGTACTTC	CASSQIPRGTGVIETQYF
TRBV29-1	TRBJ2-7	.	.	TGCAGCGTCAACCAGGCCTACGAGCAGTACTTC	CSVNQAYEQYF
TRBV18	TRBJ2-4	.	.	TGTGCCAGCTCACCATCGCGCAGCGAAAACATTCAGTACTTC	CASSPSRSENIQYF
TRBV7-8	TRBJ2-5	.	TRBD2	TGTGCCAGCAGCTTAGTAGGCGGGAGCCAAGAGACCCAGTACTTC	CASSLVGGSQETQYF
TRBV19	TRBJ2-1	.	.	TGTGCCAGTAGTATAGAGGGACTCCTGTCTATTTCCAATGAGCAGTTCTTC	CASSIEGLLSISNEQFF
TRBV14	TRBJ2-1	.	.	TGTGCCAGCAGCCAGGGGAGACTAACAGACAATGAGCAGTTCTTC	CASSQGRLTDNEQFF
TRBV6-1	TRBJ2-3	.	.	TGTGCCAGCAGAGCTTACACAGATACGCAGTATTTT	CASRAYTDTQYF